This record covers a single T cell receptor beta chain. TCRdb called the RT-PCR reads again in MiXCR, with one record for every CDR3 protein. The table has about 700,000 distinct CDR3 sequences, 13% to 15% seen once. The CDR3 length is 15 residues. Trimming cost V 6 bases and J 0 bases, with 15 bases left between them. Germline V gene sequence: CDR1 MNHEY, CDR2 SVGEGT. This clonotype was sampled from a female donor in good health, serving as a healthy control. The V and J genes are TRBV6-2 or TRBV6-3 and TRBJ2-7; a weak D match, TRBD2 (6 bases). What was sequenced was memory CD4+ T cells from blood. In DNA, the CDR3 is TGTGCCAGCAGACAGCCTCTCGGGGGCTCCTACGAGCAGTACTTC. Amino acid sequence: CASRQPLGGSYEQYF.